This entry describes one TCR beta chain. Its antigen is currently not known. No much larger clone is present one base from it, and per-base qualities are unavailable. V loses 5 bases, J loses 2 bases, and the germline ends lie 13 bases apart. The germline V gene encodes CDR1 SGHVS and CDR2 FQNEAQ. The CDR3 covers 15 residues, taking in both the cysteine and the phenylalanine. The read is trimmed to its CDR3 DNA, 45 bases read in frame from base 1. The intended sense of this specimen's treatment or condition label: in vitro stimulation with specific CMV peptide epitopes to enrich CMV-specific T cells. The reads were generated on an Illumina HiSeq 1500. The raw public reads went through TCRdb reprocessing: fastp at Q25, MiXCR clone calling, in-frame beta chains kept. Rows with a matching CDR3 protein are joined into one entry that keeps the most common DNA and genes. The sample table shows 680,000 or so distinct CDR3 sequences, and approximately 33% are seen once. The ten most abundant clones make up roughly 20% of the sample.

The data derive from a study of T cell repertoires in cytomegalovirus infection (dated by TCRdb to the late 2010s). With respect to the entire study: Alongside well-studied HLA-B-restricted epitopes, the peptide stimulations were aimed at recently identified HLA-C-restricted CMV epitopes, whose presentation resists viral immunomodulation. The HLA type of each donor mattered for the analysis, because public TCR beta signatures pointed to carriage of CMV infection along with the matching HLA type. General conclusions and limits of the study: The ex vivo response was dominated by HLA-C-restricted CMV-specific TCR beta clonotypes, and the single most frequent clonotype in two of eight donors was supplied by these HLA-C-restricted clonotypes. In both this cohort and an independent cohort of 350 to 400 donors, the cumulative frequency of public TCR beta family members distinguished carriers of CMV infection plus the relevant HLA type.

The rearrangement joined TRBV7-8 to TRBJ2-4; the D gene is possibly TRBD1 or TRBD2, with 7 bases matching each. The specimen was cultured PBMCs, collected from culture after CMV antigen stimulation. The TCR originated in a human donor in good health (CMV status not recorded). Some clones in this sample may be carry-over from other donors' samples. Here is the DNA: TGTGCCAGCAGCCCCAGGGGGGGAACCAAAAACATTCAGTACTTC. Its product reads: CASSPRGGTKNIQYF.